The 31 T cell receptor beta chains listed next were all sequenced from one sample in a study of Ad26.COV2.S vaccination and SARS-CoV-2 variants. Treatment indicated: 15 to 20 received Ad26.COV2.S at low or high dose, single or two shots; about 5 received placebo; per-sample allocation not given. Collection of the samples took place on day 63 after the first injection of vaccine or placebo. Only in-frame clones appear in the TCRdb table, and some are missing; sequencing was by immunoSEQ multiplex PCR. Seen here are around 380,000 clones, approximately 90% observed once, and the top ten hold 3% to 4.5%. The sample in question was peripheral blood, obtained in a trial of Ad26.COV2.S vaccine versus placebo. These receptors originate from a person between 18 and 60 years old who received the Ad26.COV2.S COVID-19 vaccine or a placebo.

V is TRBV7-9 and J is TRBJ1-1; a possible D gene is TRBD1 (6 bases). The germline V gene has CDR1 SEHNR and CDR2 FQNEAQ (reference sequence). CDR3 length: 14 amino acids. V was shortened by 1 base and J by 1 base, with 7 bases between the two germline ends. In DNA, the CDR3 is TGTGCCAGCAGCTTAGGGACAGCGAACACTGAAGCTTTCTTT. Protein sequence: CASSLGTANTEAFF.

The V gene is TRBV2, the J gene TRBJ1-2; D is unclear. This CDR3 has 13 residues. The germline V gene has CDR1 SNHLY and CDR2 FYNNEI. With 2 bases removed from V and 4 bases from J, the gap between germline ends came to 8 bases. This chain's CDR3 is CASSEQVTYGYTF. The DNA of the CDR3 is TGTGCCAGCAGTGAACAGGTTACCTATGGCTACACCTTC.

This clone was recorded only once. V is TRBV9 and J is TRBJ2-7, with TRBD2 matching over 9 bases. The CDR3 length is 15 residues. Germline-derived CDR1 and CDR2 are SGDLS and YYNGEE. V gave up 0 bases and J gave up 3 bases; unmatched junction bases: 4. The CDR3 is CASSVGWRGGYEQYF. The CDR3 DNA reads TGTGCCAGCAGCGTAGGATGGCGGGGGGGCTACGAGCAGTACTTC.

The J gene is TRBJ1-4, the V gene TRBV18; TRBD1 matches 7 bases. CDR1 is KGHSH and CDR2 is LQKENI in the germline V gene. The trim removed 1 base at V and 5 bases at J, leaving 4 bases unmatched. This CDR3 comprises 15 residues. Written as DNA, the CDR3 is TGTGCCAGCTCACCACGGACAGGAGAAAATGAAAAACTGTTTTTT. This encodes CASSPRTGENEKLFF.

V usage is TRBV30 and J usage is TRBJ1-1; D not certain. Germline CDR1 GTSNPN, CDR2 SVGIG (reference sequence). Trimming pared 4 bases from V and 5 bases from J, leaving 5 bases between. The CDR3 contains 10 residues. The CDR3 reads CAWTATEAFF. DNA for the CDR3: TGTGCCTGGACCGCAACTGAAGCTTTCTTT. Using reference TRBV30 and TRBJ1-1 for the parts outside the CDR3, the full variable domain is SQTIHQWPATLVQPVGSPLSLECTVEGTSNPNLYWYRQAAGRGLQLLFYSVGIGQISSEVPQNLSASRPQDRQFILSSKKLLLSDSGFYLCAWTATEAFFGQGTRLTVV.

This clone occurred once. This chain uses TRBV20-1 with TRBJ2-6; D is unresolved. The CDR3 has 11 residues. Germline V gene lookup returns CDR1 DFQATT and CDR2 SNEGSKA (reference sequence). Trimming took off 3 bases at V and 4 bases at J, with 1 base between the two ends. The CDR3 bases are TGCAGTGCTAGCGGGGCCAACGTCCTGACTTTC. It encodes CSASGANVLTF.

Details on this clone: The sample has other DNA sequences that encode this CDR3 too. This chain connects TRBV3-1 (or the pseudogene TRBV3-2) to TRBJ1-1; D is uncertain. This CDR3 is 14 amino acids long. Germline lookup yields CDR1 LGHDT and CDR2 YNNKEL (reference sequence). V was shortened by 0 bases and J by 1 base, with 6 bases between the two germline ends. In DNA form, the CDR3 reads TGTGCCAGCAGCCAAGATCTTGCGAACACTGAAGCTTTCTTT. Amino acids: CASSQDLANTEAFF.

V usage is TRBV7-2 and J usage is TRBJ1-2; TRBD1 matches at 12 bases. The CDR3 is made up of 15 amino acids. Looked up from germline, CDR1 is SGHTA and CDR2 is FQGNSA. V shed 3 bases, J shed 4 bases, and the junction held 3 bases outside the gene matches. CDR3 loop: CASSLGQGASYGYTF. The CDR3, as DNA: TGTGCCAGCAGCTTGGGACAGGGGGCCAGCTATGGCTACACCTTC.

The CDR3, as DNA: TGTGCCAGCAGCCGTCGAGAGACCCAGTACTTC. It yields the protein CASSRRETQYF. V gene TRBV7-8 combines with J gene TRBJ2-5; D unclear. The CDR3 extends over 11 amino acids. Germline V lookup: CDR1 SGHVS, CDR2 FQNEAQ. V was trimmed by 5 bases and J by 4 bases, leaving 5 bases between them.

The chain has TRBV4-1 and TRBJ1-2, with 8 bases fitting TRBD1. The CDR3 totals 16 residues. The junction had 9 bases not matched to a gene; V was cut back by 2 bases and J by 4 bases. Germline lookup yields CDR1 MGHRA and CDR2 YSYEKL. The CDR3 nucleotides are TGCGCCAGCAGCCAAAAAAGGGGGACAGGTTCCTATGGCTACACCTTC. It is translated as CASSQKRGTGSYGYTF.

This chain links TRBV7-2 with TRBJ1-6; 8 nucleotides align to TRBD1. The CDR3 extends over 14 amino acids. After removal of 6 bases from V and 10 bases from J, the junction contained 8 bases not matched to a gene. CDR1 is SGHTA, CDR2 FQGNSA, per germline. CDR3 protein: CASRTTGGWSPLHF. The CDR3 bases are TGTGCCAGCAGAACCACAGGGGGTTGGTCACCCCTCCACTTT.

The chain links TRBV3-1 (or the pseudogene TRBV3-2) to TRBJ1-1; D is undetermined. The germline V gene encodes CDR1 LGHDT and CDR2 YNNKEL (reference sequence). CDR3 length equals 15 residues. The ends were cut back, 0 bases at V and 1 base at J, with 9 bases in the middle. CDR3 sequence: CASSQELRANTEAFF. The CDR3 coding sequence is TGTGCCAGCAGCCAAGAGTTACGCGCGAACACTGAAGCTTTCTTT.

The chain is built from TRBV2 and TRBJ2-7, with D perhaps TRBD1 (6 bases). CDR1 and CDR2 from the germline V gene are SNHLY and FYNNEI. CDR3 size: 14 residues. V dropped 7 bases and J dropped 2 bases, with 15 bases sitting between them. The CDR3 protein is CASMDGRGPYEQYF. For the CDR3, the DNA is TGTGCCAGCATGGATGGCAGGGGCCCCTACGAGCAGTACTTC.

The chain employs TRBV1 and TRBJ2-7; the table assigns TRBD1, which was not confirmed against the DNA. TRBV1 is labeled a pseudogene. This CDR3 comprises 12 residues. The CDR3 nucleotides read TGCACCGCAGGGGGTCCGGGGTACGAGCAGTACTTC. It encodes CTAGGPGYEQYF.

V usage is TRBV7-9 and J usage is TRBJ2-3; 10 positions match TRBD2. The V and J ends lost 4 bases and 3 bases, in that order; junction bases with no gene match: 4. This CDR3 has 15 residues. The germline CDR1 and CDR2 sequences are SEHNR and FQNEAQ (reference sequence). The CDR3 is CASSSPSGGTDTQYF. In DNA form, the CDR3 reads TGTGCCAGCAGCTCTCCTAGCGGGGGTACAGATACGCAGTATTTT.

With respect to this clone: Other DNA sequences in this specimen translate into the identical CDR3. The chain is built from TRBV6-5 and TRBJ1-2; 10 bases are shared with TRBD1. V dropped 5 bases and J dropped 0; count of bases not matched to a gene: 3. This CDR3 is 15 amino acids long. Germline V gene data show CDR1 as MNHEY and CDR2 as SVGAGI. CDR3 sequence reads: CASSPGTGANYGYTF. The CDR3 DNA is TGTGCCAGCAGTCCGGGGACAGGGGCTAACTATGGCTACACCTTC.

The chain uses TRBV5-1 and TRBJ2-2; 7 positions agree with TRBD2. V gave up 4 bases and J gave up 7 bases; unmatched junction bases: 10. From germline, CDR1 is SGHRS and CDR2 YFSETQ. This CDR3 has 15 residues. The DNA of the CDR3 is TGCGCCAGCAGCCGTTGGGCGGGGGATAGCGGGGAGCTGTTTTTT. It yields the protein CASSRWAGDSGELFF. Supplemented by reference TRBV5-1 and TRBJ2-2, the full variable domain reads KAGVTQTPRYLIKTRGQQVTLSCSPISGHRSVSWYQQTPGQGLQFLFEYFSETQRNKGNFPGRFSGRQFSNSRSEMNVSTLELGDSALYLCASSRWAGDSGELFFGEGSRLTVL.

The chain has TRBV5-4 and TRBJ2-7; the match to TRBD2 covers 10 bases. There are 15 residues in the CDR3. CDR1 SGHNT and CDR2 YYREEE come from the germline V gene (reference sequence). V shed 4 bases and J 5 bases; nucleotides not matched to a gene: 9. CDR3: CASSQSGGGSHEQYF. DNA for the CDR3: TGTGCCAGCAGCCAGAGCGGGGGGGGGTCCCACGAGCAGTACTTC.

The V gene is TRBV3-1 (or the pseudogene TRBV3-2), the J gene TRBJ2-2; TRBD2 is a possible D gene (5 bases). The CDR3 runs to 13 residues. Germline CDR1 LGHDT, CDR2 YNNKEL (reference sequence). The V and J ends lost 11 bases and 7 bases respectively, with 17 bases between them. The CDR3 spells CAAGVRASGELFF. CDR3 DNA: TGTGCCGCCGGGGTGAGGGCGAGCGGGGAGCTGTTTTTT.

The chain uses TRBV5-1 and TRBJ2-1, with TRBD1 matching 8 bases. CDR1 and CDR2 (germline): SGHRS, YFSETQ. CDR3 size: 18 residues. The junction had 14 bases not matched to a gene; V was cut back by 6 bases and J by 0 bases. The DNA for the CDR3 is TGCGCCAGCAAGAGTTGGCAGGGGGCGGGTGGCTCCTACAATGAGCAGTTCTTC. The encoded protein is CASKSWQGAGGSYNEQFF.

This rearrangement joins TRBV9 to TRBJ1-1; no clear D. Germline V gene sequence: CDR1 SGDLS, CDR2 YYNGEE. V lost 4 bases and J 0 bases, leaving 10 bases between the germline ends. This CDR3 has 14 residues. Here the CDR3 DNA reads TGTGCCAGCAGCAGACACAAACTGAACACTGAAGCTTTCTTT. Amino acids: CASSRHKLNTEAFF.

This clone was found once. This chain connects TRBV11-2 to TRBJ1-1, with D unresolved. This CDR3 is built from 14 residues. Germline CDR1 is SGHAT and CDR2 is FQNNGV. Trimming shortened V by 3 bases and J by 1 base, and 9 bases separated the two germline ends. This chain's CDR3 is CASSFFGRNTEAFF. The DNA of the CDR3 is TGTGCCAGCAGCTTTTTCGGTCGGAACACTGAAGCTTTCTTT. Full variable domain (remainder filled in from reference TRBV11-2 and TRBJ1-1): EAGVAQSPRYKIIEKRQSVAFWCNPISGHATLYWYQQILGQGPKLLIQFQNNGVVDDSQLPKDRFSAERLKGVDSTLKIQPAKLEDSAVYLCASSFFGRNTEAFFGQGTRLTVV.

This clone was seen just once. This chain uses TRBV11-2 with TRBJ2-1, with D perhaps matching TRBD2 (6 bases). Trimming took 6 bases from V and 8 from J, leaving 11 bases between them. The germline gives CDR1 SGHAT, CDR2 FQNNGV. This CDR3 region has 12 residues. The chain's CDR3 is CASSSTRHEQFF. CDR3 DNA sequence: TGTGCCAGCAGTTCGACTAGGCATGAGCAGTTCTTC.

The chain is built from TRBV10-3 and TRBJ2-2; possible D gene TRBD1, 8 bases. The germline gives CDR1 ENHRY, CDR2 SYGVKD. The CDR3 spans 15 residues. Trimming took 2 bases from V and 3 from J, leaving 10 bases between them. The CDR3 nucleotides read TGTGCCATCAGTGAGACAGGGGGGGACACCGGGGAGCTGTTTTTT. This codes for CAISETGGDTGELFF.

This clone was seen just once. The chain recombines TRBV13 with TRBJ2-1; 8 positions match TRBD2. The V and J ends lost 5 bases and 6 bases, in that order; junction bases with no gene match: 6. This CDR3 has 14 residues. Germline CDR1 reads PRHDT; CDR2 reads FYEKMQ (reference sequence). The CDR3 reads CASSLAGGLNEQFF. The CDR3 bases are TGTGCCAGCAGCCTTGCGGGGGGTCTCAATGAGCAGTTCTTC.

This clone showed up just once. This chain uses TRBV18 with TRBJ1-1; 8 positions match TRBD1. This CDR3 contains 15 residues. CDR1 is KGHSH, CDR2 LQKENI, per germline. The ends lost 5 bases at V and 4 bases at J; junction bases unmatched: 9. CDR3 sequence (DNA): TGTGCCAGCTCATCCGGACAGGGTAGGATCACTGAAGCTTTCTTT. Translation: CASSSGQGRITEAFF.

J is TRBJ2-5 and V is TRBV5-8; 7 positions agree with TRBD1. The CDR3 is 13 residues long. With 3 bases clipped from V and 1 base from J, the junction kept 0 bases outside the gene matches. Looked up from germline, CDR1 is SGHTS and CDR2 is YDEGEE. DNA of the CDR3: TGTGCCAGCAGCTCAGGGGGCCAAGAGACCCAGTACTTC. Its translation: CASSSGGQETQYF.

This chain joins TRBV5-6 and TRBJ2-1; 7 positions match TRBD2. Unmatched junction bases numbered 6, after V lost 0 bases and J lost 6 bases. The CDR3 consists of 15 residues. Germline CDR1 and CDR2: SGHDT and YYEEEE. The CDR3 DNA sequence: TGTGCCAGCAGCTTGGCCCCGGGGGGTAGCAATGAGCAGTTCTTC. It specifies CASSLAPGGSNEQFF.

V is TRBV5-4 and J is TRBJ2-7; D gene uncertain. In germline, CDR1 is SGHNT, CDR2 YYREEE (reference sequence). This CDR3 contains 14 residues. Trimming stripped 2 bases from V and 1 base from J, with 10 bases between. CDR3 bases: TGTGCCAGCAGCTTTTCATCAGATTCCTACGAGCAGTACTTC. This sequence encodes CASSFSSDSYEQYF.

The J gene is TRBJ1-6, the V gene TRBV10-2, with D tentatively TRBD1 (5 bases). The CDR3 totals 17 residues. From germline, CDR1 is WSHSY and CDR2 SAAADI. The V gene lost 8 bases and the J gene lost 1 base, with 18 bases spanning the gap. CDR3 nucleotide sequence: TGCGCCAGCTCGGACATCCAAAATTGGTCCTATAATTCACCCCTCCACTTT. Translation gives CASSDIQNWSYNSPLHF.

The chain combines TRBV5-8 with TRBJ1-4; unclear D gene. The V and J ends lost 4 bases and 8 bases respectively, with 18 bases between them. The CDR3 has 15 amino acids. Germline CDR1 is SGHTS and CDR2 is YDEGEE. The CDR3 region has the DNA TGTGCCAGCAGCCTGATGGGAGGAAGAGGGGAAAAACTGTTTTTT. This encodes CASSLMGGRGEKLFF. Using reference TRBV5-8 and TRBJ1-4 for the parts outside the CDR3, the full variable domain is EAGVTQSPTHLIKTRGQQATLRCSPISGHTSVYWYQQALGLGLQFLLWYDEGEERNRGNFPPRFSGRQFPNYSSELNVNALELEDSALYLCASSLMGGRGEKLFFGSGTQLSVL.